This T cell receptor (beta chain) stems from a study of cytomegalovirus exposure and HLA in healthy donors. As concerns this clone: Its antigen is not identified.

The study's findings and limits: Fewer N-insertions than the approximately 700-donor mean were reportedly shown by an Asian-associated ancestry cluster in a later analysis. The majority of CMV-associated TCR beta chains were reported as apparently HLA-restricted in a later analysis. Sequencing depth across donors, presence/absence analyses assumed, was roughly uniform.

Trimming removed 5 bases from V and 7 bases from J, with 10 bases in between. This CDR3 comprises 13 residues. Germline V gene lookup returns CDR1 SGHRS and CDR2 YFSETQ. In the PCR, 60 Vbeta and 13 Jbeta primers were used. Profiling relied on immunoSEQ multiplex PCR, and the TCRdb table lists in-frame clones only, not all of them. The table records over 80,000 clones, roughly 63% of them present only once. The donors were healthy bone marrow donors. This clonotype was obtained from a boy aged 10-17 years in good health and CMV-seropositive. Sequenced input: PBMCs. The chain is built from TRBV5-1 and TRBJ1-6; D not resolved. CDR3 bases: TGCGCCAGCAGGTGGGAGCAAAATTCACCCCTCCACTTT. This sequence encodes CASRWEQNSPLHF. Drawing the rest from reference TRBV5-1 and TRBJ1-6, the complete variable domain is KAGVTQTPRYLIKTRGQQVTLSCSPISGHRSVSWYQQTPGQGLQFLFEYFSETQRNKGNFPGRFSGRQFSNSRSEMNVSTLELGDSALYLCASRWEQNSPLHFGNGTRLTVT.